These 4 T cell receptor beta chains share one sample of origin, sequenced in a study of Ad26.COV2.S vaccination and SARS-CoV-2 variants. Treatment denoted: roughly 20 received Ad26.COV2.S at low or high dose, single or two shots; about 5 received placebo; per-sample allocation not given. On day 63 after the first injection, vaccine and placebo recipients gave samples. Sequenced by immunoSEQ multiplex PCR; TCRdb stores in-frame clones only, minus some. The table shows over 400,000 clones, with roughly 90% occurring only once. The material was peripheral blood, obtained in a trial of Ad26.COV2.S vaccine versus placebo. These receptor sequences come from a person aged 18-60 years who received the Ad26.COV2.S COVID-19 vaccine or a placebo.

This chain joins TRBV7-9 and TRBJ2-7; 8 bases agree with TRBD1. Germline V gene lookup returns CDR1 SEHNR and CDR2 FQNEAQ (reference sequence). The V segment lost 4 bases and the J segment 2 bases; nucleotides outside the gene matches: 16. The CDR3 is made up of 18 amino acids. The DNA for the CDR3 is TGTGCCAGCAGCTCATCAAGGACAGGGCACGTACTTCCCTACGAGCAGTACTTC. Translated, it gives CASSSSRTGHVLPYEQYF. Variable domain in full (rest from reference TRBV7-9 and TRBJ2-7): DTGVSQNPRHKITKRGQNVTFRCDPISEHNRLYWYRQTLGQGPEFLTYFQNEAQLEKSRLLSDRFSAERPKGSFSTLEIQRTEQGDSAMYLCASSSSRTGHVLPYEQYFGPGTRLTVT.

This clone appeared once. This chain uses TRBV9 with TRBJ2-1; no clear D gene. V was pared by 0 bases and J by 3 bases, with 16 bases between. The CDR3 has 17 amino acids. CDR1 is SGDLS and CDR2 is YYNGEE in the germline V gene. The CDR3 nucleotides read TGTGCCAGCAGCGTAGGCCCGAGTGGAATCTTCTACAATGAGCAGTTCTTC. Translated: CASSVGPSGIFYNEQFF. Combining the CDR3 with reference TRBV9 and TRBJ2-1 gives the whole variable domain DSGVTQTPKHLITATGQRVTLRCSPRSGDLSVYWYQQSLDQGLQFLIQYYNGEERAKGNILERFSAQQFPDLHSELNLSSLELGDSALYFCASSVGPSGIFYNEQFFGPGTRLTVL.

This chain joins TRBV19 and TRBJ2-1; 11 nucleotides align to TRBD2. J lost 8 bases, V lost 3 bases, and 12 bases had no gene match. This CDR3 spans 17 amino acids. Germline V gene lookup returns CDR1 LNHDA and CDR2 SQIVND (reference sequence). CDR3 DNA sequence: TGTGCCAGTAGTATTGGTAGCGGGGGGGCCTATACCCATGAGCAGTTCTTC. It codes for CASSIGSGGAYTHEQFF. The full variable domain, in which reference TRBV19 and TRBJ2-1 provide the parts outside the CDR3, is DGGITQSPKYLFRKEGQNVTLSCEQNLNHDAMYWYRQDPGQGLRLIYYSQIVNDFQKGDIAEGYSVSREKKESFPLTVTSAQKNPTAFYLCASSIGSGGAYTHEQFFGPGTRLTVL.

This chain connects TRBV6-5 to TRBJ2-1; 7 bases fit TRBD2. The CDR3 loop spans 15 amino acids. Germline V gives CDR1 MNHEY, CDR2 SVGAGI. J lost 4 bases, V lost 2 bases, and 5 bases had no gene match. The DNA of the CDR3 is TGTGCCAGCAGTTACGATGGGGGGGGATACAATGAGCAGTTCTTC. Encoded protein: CASSYDGGGYNEQFF.